This record concerns one T cell receptor (beta chain) sequence. The antigen is unknown. This CDR3 is 15 amino acids long. J lost 0 bases, V lost 5 bases, and 5 bases had no gene match. CDR1 and CDR2 (germline): SEHNR, FQNEAQ (reference sequence). PCR primers comprised 60 Vbeta and 13 Jbeta primers. The table came from immunoSEQ multiplex PCR; TCRdb's copy has only in-frame clones and leaves some out. The sample records 150,000 to 200,000 clones, approximately 79% being singletons. This sample was included in a study of cytomegalovirus exposure and HLA in healthy donors. Findings and caveats of the study: Later analysis demonstrated an association between a missense DCLRE1C variant and TCR beta V- and J-gene trimming. Later work associated approximately 17,000 TCR beta sequences with HLA alleles at 0.05 false discovery rate.

Sequencing input: PBMCs. J is TRBJ1-2 and V is TRBV7-9, with 8 nucleotides matching TRBD1. The sequence derives from a man between 35 and 55 years old in good health and CMV-seronegative. CDR3: CASSPGQGANYGYTF. The CDR3 nucleotides read TGTGCCAGCAGCCCCGGACAGGGAGCTAACTATGGCTACACCTTC.